The sequence of this TCR beta chain was determined in a study of blood T cell repertoires in COVID-19. Turning to the study itself: Acute and convalescent COVID-19 samples came from the United States, Italy and Spain. The analysed material was cDNA or gDNA that came from T cells, B-cell-depleted T cells, or PBMCs.

The length of the CDR3 is 11 residues. Trimming shortened V by 1 base and J by 7 bases, and 5 bases separated the two germline ends. Original analysis: Estimated nucleated cell counts came from reference gene primer amplification. The protocol was immunoSEQ multiplex PCR, while the TCRdb copy is restricted to in-frame clones and leaves out a portion. The V and J calls and clone size are taken from that table; D and trimming were inferred from the DNA. The table includes hundreds of thousands of clones, approximately 85% detected once. The sample was peripheral blood. The TCR originated in a man aged 45 to 65 with active or convalescent COVID-19. The chain carries TRBV5-3 and TRBJ1-2; D is uncertain. TRBV5-3 is placed among ORFs of uncertain function. DNA of the CDR3: TGTGCCAGAAGCTTGAGAGGTGGCTACACCTTC. Translating it yields CARSLRGGYTF.